This T cell receptor beta chain was profiled in a study of regulatory T cells in long-lasting Graves disease. At the level of the study: A definition of persistent Graves' disease required over 5 years of antithyroid drugs plus positive TSH receptor antibodies. Study-wide results and caveats: Newly diagnosed disease favored TRBV20-1 and TRBJ2-1 over persistent disease. Peripheral blood alone, not thyroid tissue, underwent study.

Time point specified: persistent/refractory GD, antithyroid drugs over 5 years with positive TRAb. PBMC RNA served as the TCR library source. For TCR beta, libraries came from iRepertoire HTBI primers and Arm-PCR of CDR3 regions. TCRdb reprocessed the multiplex PCR reads with MiXCR, giving one entry per CDR3 protein. The table includes approximately 500,000 distinct CDR3 sequences, about 22% detected once. The CDR3 is made up of 14 amino acids. Germline V lookup: CDR1 SGHRS, CDR2 YFSETQ. V was clipped by 3 bases and J by 1 base, with 10 bases between them. There are many counts of this clonotype. Antigen unknown.

This sequence originates from a female donor with Graves disease. The chain couples TRBV5-1 to TRBJ1-1, with D hard to call. The source was peripheral blood mononuclear cells (PBMCs), collected when the disease was refractory, from a patient treated with antithyroid drugs. This chain's CDR3 is CASSSESRNTEAFF. The DNA for the CDR3 is TGCGCCAGCAGCTCGGAATCGAGGAACACTGAAGCTTTCTTT.